Presented here are 3 T cell receptor beta chains from one specimen sequenced in a study of cytomegalovirus exposure and HLA in healthy donors (dated by TCRdb to about 2017). The library came from the immunoSEQ multiplex PCR assay. The multiplex PCR relied on a mix of 60 forward primers for TCR Vbeta segments and 13 reverse primers for TCR Jbeta segments. TCRdb stores this immuneACCESS table with in-frame sequences only. Part of the clones is absent; in the studies checked, under half of the shortfall reflects unresolved V genes, and no reason is known for the rest. The sample data list over 90,000 clones, and about 72% of these were observed just once. Roughly 19% of the sample is taken by the ten largest. Material: PBMCs. The source is a woman aged 55-70 years in good health and CMV-seropositive.

This clone was detected a few times. J is TRBJ2-2 and V is TRBV28, with 7 bases matching TRBD1. J lost 1 base, V lost 8 bases, and 4 bases had no gene match. The CDR3 has 14 residues. Germline loops: CDR1 MDHEN, CDR2 SYDVKM. CDR3 DNA: TGTGCCAGCCTGACAGGGTTGAACACCGGGGAGCTGTTTTTT. Translation: CASLTGLNTGELFF.

The rearrangement joins TRBV2 to TRBJ1-5; a weak D match, TRBD1 (5 bases). The V end was cut by 6 bases, the J end by 11 bases, with 26 bases between. This CDR3 has 16 amino acids. The germline gives CDR1 SNHLY, CDR2 FYNNEI. The CDR3 DNA follows: TGTGCCAGCAGACCGCTGGGGGGTAGGACCATGTCGTCCCAGCATTTT. Residues: CASRPLGGRTMSSQHF.

The chain carries TRBV30 and TRBJ1-1; D might be TRBD1 (5 bases). Per the germline V gene, CDR1 is GTSNPN and CDR2 is SVGIG (reference sequence). This CDR3 is built from 15 residues. The V end lost 5 bases, the J end lost 0 bases, and 16 bases lay between the germline ends. CDR3 protein: CAWAPGGGLNTEAFF. For the CDR3, the DNA is TGTGCCTGGGCCCCCGGGGGAGGGTTGAACACTGAAGCTTTCTTT. Together with reference TRBV30 and TRBJ1-1, the CDR3 gives the full variable domain: SQTIHQWPATLVQPVGSPLSLECTVEGTSNPNLYWYRQAAGRGLQLLFYSVGIGQISSEVPQNLSASRPQDRQFILSSKKLLLSDSGFYLCAWAPGGGLNTEAFFGQGTRLTVV.